This TCR beta chain is drawn from a study of blood T cells in healthy people across ages. A second PCR of 7 to 11 cycles used a sample-barcoded 5' primer and a J-beta primer mix. One entry per CDR3 protein, called by TCRdb with MiXCR from the 5' RACE reads. Here the sample spans about 800,000 distinct CDR3 sequences, about 25% being singletons. This clonotype was seen a handful of times. At one end the junction does not follow the germline gene, possibly because of a read error. This CDR3 is built from 13 residues. Germline CDR1 MNHNS, CDR2 SASEGT. The same data also went into a second study, on T cells of mothers and their children. That source reports: The search for persistent microchimeric T cell clones detected none.

Specimen: blood. The clonotype originates from a boy aged 5 to 17 in good health. This chain links TRBV6-1 with TRBJ2-2; D is unclear. CDR3 protein: CASNEDATGELFF. As DNA, the CDR3 is TGTGCCAGCAATGAAGACGCTACCGGGGAGCTGTTTTTT.